This entry features one T cell receptor (beta chain) sequence. The data are from a study of radiotherapy plus CTLA-4 blockade in lung cancer. Clones were read by immunoSEQ multiplex PCR, and TCRdb kept only the in-frame ones, dropping some. The top ten hold about 25% of the sample, which has 75,000 to 95,000 clones, approximately 82% seen once. This specimen was peripheral blood, taken from a patient treated with radiotherapy plus ipilimumab. This receptor was taken from a human donor with non-small cell lung cancer that progressed on radiotherapy plus ipilimumab.

The CDR3 DNA follows: TGTGCCAGCACCGGGACAGGGATCGGGGAGCTGTTTTTT. Its translation is CASTGTGIGELFF. The chain is built from TRBV6-1 and TRBJ2-2; 9 bases line up with TRBD1. The germline V gene encodes CDR1 MNHNS and CDR2 SASEGT. This CDR3 contains 13 residues. With 7 bases clipped from V and 7 bases from J, the junction kept 4 bases outside the gene matches.